These 6 T cell receptor beta chains share one sample of origin, sequenced in a study of T cells after posttransplantation cyclophosphamide. Repertoires were generated with immunoSEQ multiplex PCR, while TCRdb's copy carries only in-frame clones and drops some. The table includes about 18,000 clones, approximately 87% detected once. Sequenced: memory CD4+ T cells sorted from blood. The receptors here all came from a man aged 25 to 40 in good health and a related stem cell transplant donor.

This clone appeared once. The V gene is TRBV7-2, the J gene TRBJ1-3; D call uncertain. V dropped 3 bases and J dropped 0 bases, with 12 bases sitting between them. The CDR3 runs to 16 residues. CDR1 and CDR2 from the germline V gene are SGHTA and FQGNSA. Here the CDR3 DNA reads TGTGCCAGCAGCTTCACGCCCCTAAGCTCTGGAAACACCATATATTTT. Translation: CASSFTPLSSGNTIYF.

The chain links TRBV7-2 to TRBJ2-3; D not resolved. This CDR3 is 13 amino acids long. Trimming took off 0 bases at V and 8 bases at J, with 9 bases between the two ends. CDR1 and CDR2 from the germline V gene are SGHTA and FQGNSA. CDR3: CASSLALSSTQYF. CDR3 nucleotide sequence: TGTGCCAGCAGCTTAGCGCTCTCGAGTACGCAGTATTTT.

V and J are TRBV28 and TRBJ1-6; 9 positions match TRBD1. Per the germline V gene, CDR1 is MDHEN and CDR2 is SYDVKM. The CDR3 extends over 15 amino acids. Trimming cost V 4 bases and J 13 bases; bases outside gene matches: 11. CDR3 nucleotides: TGTGCCAGCAGTTCCCCCACAGGGGGCTTTTTTCCCCTCCACTTT. Translated, it gives CASSSPTGGFFPLHF.

The chain combines TRBV9 with TRBJ1-6; 7 positions match TRBD1. The CDR3 sequence is 13 residues long. The ends lost 4 bases at V and 9 bases at J; junction bases unmatched: 4. Germline lookup yields CDR1 SGDLS and CDR2 YYNGEE. In DNA form, the CDR3 reads TGTGCCAGCAGCTATGGGACAGTTTCACCCCTCCACTTT. It codes for CASSYGTVSPLHF. The whole variable domain, filled in from reference TRBV9 and TRBJ1-6, reads DSGVTQTPKHLITATGQRVTLRCSPRSGDLSVYWYQQSLDQGLQFLIQYYNGEERAKGNILERFSAQQFPDLHSELNLSSLELGDSALYFCASSYGTVSPLHFGNGTRLTVT.

This sequence joins TRBV10-3 and TRBJ2-2; possibly TRBD1 for D (5 bases). Trimming took 3 bases from V and 3 from J, leaving 5 bases between them. CDR3 length: 13 amino acids. Germline V gene sequence: CDR1 ENHRY, CDR2 SYGVKD. CDR3 amino acids: CAISEGDTGELFF. Here the CDR3 DNA reads TGTGCCATCAGTGAAGGGGACACCGGGGAGCTGTTTTTT.

The rearrangement joins TRBV7-9 to TRBJ2-7; D not resolved. Looked up from germline, CDR1 is SEHNR and CDR2 is FQNEAQ (reference sequence). The V gene lost 2 bases and the J gene lost 2 bases, with 7 bases spanning the gap. CDR3 length: 13 residues. The DNA of the CDR3 is TGTGCCAGCAGCTTAAGACGGGCCTACGAGCAGTACTTC. Residues: CASSLRRAYEQYF.